Sequencing of this TCR beta chain was carried out in a study of blood T cell repertoires in COVID-19. Germline-derived CDR1 and CDR2 are SEHNR and FQNEAQ (reference sequence). The V gene lost 4 bases and the J gene lost 8 bases, with 11 bases spanning the gap. The CDR3 spans 12 residues. Generated by immunoSEQ multiplex PCR, the TCRdb table keeps only in-frame clones and is missing some. The sample yields about 310,000 clones, 87% seen once. This chain uses TRBV7-9 with TRBJ1-1; D uncertain. The specimen was peripheral blood. This sequence was found in a man younger than 35 with active or convalescent COVID-19. CDR3: CASSSTWSEAFF. In nucleotides, the CDR3 is TGTGCCAGCAGCTCAACTTGGTCGGAAGCTTTCTTT.